This T cell receptor beta chain was recorded in a study of blood T cell repertoires in COVID-19. Study-wide context: The United States, Italy and Spain were the sources of the acute and convalescent COVID-19 samples. PBMCs, B-cell-depleted T cells, or T cells provided the cDNA or gDNA that made up the material.

In germline, CDR1 is SNHLY, CDR2 FYNNEI. This CDR3 has 13 amino acids. Trimming left V 3 bases short and J 8 bases short, with 13 bases between. Measured with immunoSEQ multiplex PCR; TCRdb has only the in-frame clones, and not every one. This table has more than 200,000 clones, roughly 86% appearing once. Patients from Seattle were sampled longitudinally, starting during active infection. The V call is TRBV2, the J call TRBJ1-2; no definite D call. Sequenced material: peripheral blood. This clonotype originated in an older woman with COVID-19, enrolled during active disease. The CDR3 reads CASSELGAGGYTF. DNA of the CDR3: TGTGCCAGCAGTGAGTTGGGCGCTGGGGGCTACACCTTC. The whole variable domain, remainder taken from reference TRBV2 and TRBJ1-2, is EPEVTQTPSHQVTQMGQEVILRCVPISNHLYFYWYRQILGQKVEFLVSFYNNEISEKSEIFDDQFSVERPDGSNFTLKIRSTKLEDSAMYFCASSELGAGGYTFGSGTRLTVV.